The 29 T cell receptor beta chains presented below share a single source sample, sequenced in a study of TIL therapy for anti-PD-1-resistant metastatic lung cancer. Time point described: pre-treatment sample, taken before nivolumab and TIL therapy. Most excised metastases sampled were pleural nodules or supraclavicular lymph nodes. The immunoSEQ assay was v3. The repertoire was sequenced with immunoSEQ multiplex PCR; TCRdb's copy has only in-frame clones and lacks some. The table shows around 45,000 clones, with less than 75% occurring only once. Sequencing was performed on tumor tissue, taken at baseline. The receptors stem from a person between 30 and 79 years old with non-small cell lung cancer.

The chain recombines TRBV5-1 with TRBJ1-3; no clear D. V was trimmed by 0 bases and J by 0 bases, leaving 13 bases between them. The CDR3 is 17 residues long. Germline lookup yields CDR1 SGHRS and CDR2 YFSETQ. This chain's CDR3 is CASSLEAAIHSGNTIYF. The CDR3 nucleotides are TGCGCCAGCAGCTTGGAGGCAGCGATTCACTCTGGAAACACCATATATTTT. The full variable domain, in which reference TRBV5-1 and TRBJ1-3 provide the parts outside the CDR3, is KAGVTQTPRYLIKTRGQQVTLSCSPISGHRSVSWYQQTPGQGLQFLFEYFSETQRNKGNFPGRFSGRQFSNSRSEMNVSTLELGDSALYLCASSLEAAIHSGNTIYFGEGSWLTVV.

J is TRBJ2-7 and V is TRBV30; a weak D match, TRBD1 (6 bases). V was trimmed by 1 base and J by 10 bases, leaving 11 bases between them. The CDR3 length is 11 residues. The germline V gene encodes CDR1 GTSNPN and CDR2 SVGIG (reference sequence). CDR3 protein: CAWSADRFQYF. The CDR3 DNA reads TGTGCCTGGAGTGCTGACAGGTTCCAGTACTTC.

In its sample, this clone was seen once. V usage is TRBV9 and J usage is TRBJ2-4; 12 bases match TRBD2. Losses at the gene ends were 3 bases for V and 0 bases for J; bases not matched to a gene: 7. This CDR3 has 18 residues. The germline V gene has CDR1 SGDLS and CDR2 YYNGEE. This CDR3 reads CASSARTSGVEAKNIQYF. CDR3 nucleotide sequence: TGTGCCAGCAGCGCTAGGACTAGCGGGGTGGAAGCCAAAAACATTCAGTACTTC.

This clone has just a few counts. The V call is TRBV6-4, the J call TRBJ2-2; the match to TRBD2 covers 10 bases. Per the germline V gene, CDR1 is MRHNA and CDR2 is SNTAGT. After removal of 5 bases from V and 3 bases from J, the junction contained 0 bases not matched to a gene. The CDR3 length is 14 residues. CDR3 sequence reads: CASSLAGDTGELFF. DNA for the CDR3: TGTGCCAGCAGTCTAGCGGGGGACACCGGGGAGCTGTTTTTT.

The genes are TRBV4-1 and TRBJ2-2, with D unresolved. The CDR3 length is 13 residues. With 3 bases removed from V and 5 bases from J, the gap between germline ends came to 7 bases. CDR1 is MGHRA, CDR2 YSYEKL, per germline. CDR3 amino acids: CASSHLRTGELFF. CDR3 DNA sequence: TGCGCCAGCAGCCATCTTAGAACCGGGGAGCTGTTTTTT.

The J gene is TRBJ2-1, the V gene TRBV7-8, with D possibly being TRBD1 (6 bases). CDR3 size: 17 residues. Trimming shortened V by 6 bases and J by 0 bases, and 18 bases separated the two germline ends. Germline CDR1 is SGHVS and CDR2 is FQNEAQ. CDR3 sequence: CASSSFDPTGSYNEQFF. The CDR3 DNA reads as TGTGCCAGCAGTTCTTTTGACCCGACAGGCTCCTACAATGAGCAGTTCTTC. Using reference TRBV7-8 and TRBJ2-1 for the parts outside the CDR3, the full variable domain is GAGVSQSPRYKVAKRGQDVALRCDPISGHVSLFWYQQALGQGPEFLTYFQNEAQLDKSGLPSDRFFAERPEGSVSTLKIQRTQQEDSAVYLCASSSFDPTGSYNEQFFGPGTRLTVL.

Here the CDR3 reads CASSPRQGPNTGELFF. DNA for the CDR3: TGTGCCAGCAGCCCAAGACAGGGCCCGAACACCGGGGAGCTGTTTTTT. The chain employs TRBV7-8 and TRBJ2-2, with 7 bases that match TRBD1. Germline-derived CDR1 and CDR2 are SGHVS and FQNEAQ. V gave up 5 bases and J gave up 0 bases; unmatched junction bases: 6. CDR3 size: 16 residues. Filled out from reference TRBV7-8 and TRBJ2-2, the complete variable domain reads GAGVSQSPRYKVAKRGQDVALRCDPISGHVSLFWYQQALGQGPEFLTYFQNEAQLDKSGLPSDRFFAERPEGSVSTLKIQRTQQEDSAVYLCASSPRQGPNTGELFFGEGSRLTVL.

The chain carries TRBV7-9 and TRBJ2-5, with 10 bases lining up with TRBD1. Germline trimming cut 5 bases from V and 5 bases from J; bases unmatched to any gene: 8. Germline-derived CDR1 and CDR2 are SEHNR and FQNEAQ (reference sequence). The CDR3 runs 15 residues. The CDR3 bases are TGTGCCAGCAGCAAATCGACAGGGGGCGGTGAGACCCAGTACTTC. Amino acid sequence: CASSKSTGGGETQYF.

The rearrangement joins TRBV19 to TRBJ1-3; D not certain. Germline CDR1 and CDR2: LNHDA and SQIVND (reference sequence). This CDR3 is 14 amino acids long. Between the trimmed V and J ends, which lost 3 bases and 3 bases, there was a span of 9 bases. The DNA for the CDR3 is TGTGCCAGTAGTATGCTGGGAAATGGAAACACCATATATTTT. Protein: CASSMLGNGNTIYF.

This rearrangement joins TRBV5-1 to TRBJ1-6; 8 bases map to TRBD1. V shed 0 bases and J 7 bases; nucleotides not matched to a gene: 3. The V gene's germline CDR1 is SGHRS and CDR2 YFSETQ. This CDR3 comprises 15 residues. The CDR3, as DNA: TGCGCCAGCAGCTTGGGACAGGGGTACAATTCACCCCTCCACTTT. Its translation: CASSLGQGYNSPLHF.

The chain uses TRBV10-3 and TRBJ2-3; 8 nucleotides align to TRBD2. The CDR3 covers 14 residues. After removal of 4 bases from V and 5 bases from J, the junction contained 5 bases not matched to a gene. Germline CDR1 and CDR2: ENHRY and SYGVKD. The CDR3 loop is CAISAGLGGDTQYF. The CDR3 DNA is TGTGCCATCAGTGCGGGACTAGGCGGAGATACGCAGTATTTT.

The genes are TRBV5-1 and TRBJ2-7; D tentatively fits TRBD1 or TRBD2 (6 bases each). CDR1 and CDR2 (germline): SGHRS, YFSETQ. V lost 1 base, J lost 6 bases, and 17 bases lay in between. The CDR3 extends over 15 amino acids. CDR3 amino acids: CASSLTGALLGEQYF. The CDR3 DNA reads as TGCGCCAGCAGCTTGACGGGGGCACTCCTCGGCGAGCAGTACTTC.

The chain is built from TRBV5-4 and TRBJ1-1, with D possibly TRBD1 on 5 matching bases. The CDR3 is 13 amino acids. Trimming shortened V by 2 bases and J by 4 bases, and 9 bases separated the two germline ends. Germline loops: CDR1 SGHNT, CDR2 YYREEE (reference sequence). CDR3: CASSLRGSTEAFF. The CDR3 nucleotides read TGTGCCAGCAGCTTAAGGGGAAGCACTGAAGCTTTCTTT.

J is TRBJ1-5 and V is TRBV5-1; weak D call: TRBD1 (5 bases). CDR1 is SGHRS and CDR2 is YFSETQ in the germline V gene. CDR3 length equals 15 residues. The V and J ends lost 4 bases and 0 bases respectively, with 11 bases between them. The CDR3 region is CASSVDNYSNQPQHF. CDR3 bases: TGCGCCAGCAGCGTGGACAACTATAGCAATCAGCCCCAGCATTTT.

This clone was seen once. The gene calls are TRBV5-1 and TRBJ2-6; no firm D call. Germline CDR1 and CDR2: SGHRS and YFSETQ. The CDR3 totals 14 residues. The V gene lost 0 bases and the J gene lost 4 bases, with 5 bases spanning the gap. Here the CDR3 reads CASSLVPGANVLTF. DNA for the CDR3: TGCGCCAGCAGCTTGGTGCCCGGGGCCAACGTCCTGACTTTC.

The chain combines TRBV5-1 with TRBJ2-7; 9 nucleotides match TRBD1. V shed 3 bases and J 6 bases; nucleotides not matched to a gene: 7. This CDR3 has 14 amino acids. CDR1 and CDR2 from the germline V gene are SGHRS and YFSETQ. This chain's CDR3 is CASSSNRGLGEQYF. The CDR3 DNA reads TGCGCCAGCAGCTCAAACAGGGGGCTTGGCGAGCAGTACTTC.

The V call is TRBV7-3, the J call TRBJ2-2; possibly TRBD1 for D (7 bases). Trimming took off 4 bases at V and 3 bases at J, with 18 bases between the two ends. The CDR3 sequence is 17 residues long. Germline V gives CDR1 SGHTA, CDR2 FQGTGA. CDR3 in amino acids: CASSSSQGGADTGELFF. The CDR3 coding sequence is TGTGCCAGCAGCTCTTCCCAGGGGGGCGCTGACACCGGGGAGCTGTTTTTT.

This chain uses TRBV9 with TRBJ2-5; D tentatively reads TRBD1 or TRBD2 (7 bases each). Looked up from germline, CDR1 is SGDLS and CDR2 is YYNGEE. Trimming cost V 4 bases and J 5 bases, with 24 bases left between them. This CDR3 comprises 17 residues. The CDR3 region has the DNA TGTGCCAGCAGCCTAGGGGGCGGGGGCTCTTCTCGGGAGACCCAGTACTTC. Its protein product is CASSLGGGGSSRETQYF.

The chain carries TRBV13 and TRBJ2-7; D is possibly TRBD1 (5 bases). The V and J ends lost 5 bases and 5 bases respectively, with 13 bases between them. This CDR3 comprises 13 residues. Germline CDR1 reads PRHDT; CDR2 reads FYEKMQ (reference sequence). CDR3 residues: CASSHFRVNEQYF. The CDR3 DNA is TGTGCCAGCAGCCATTTCAGGGTCAACGAGCAGTACTTC.

The V call is TRBV7-9, the J call TRBJ1-2; no definite D call. The germline V gene encodes CDR1 SEHNR and CDR2 FQNEAQ (reference sequence). V was pared by 1 base and J by 4 bases, with 4 bases between. The CDR3 is 12 amino acids. The DNA for the CDR3 is TGTGCCAGCAGCTTAGAAGCCTATGGCTACACCTTC. It encodes CASSLEAYGYTF.

V usage is TRBV7-8 and J usage is TRBJ2-2, with 14 bases fitting TRBD2. The CDR3 has 16 amino acids. The V segment lost 5 bases and the J segment 6 bases; nucleotides outside the gene matches: 5. Germline CDR1 and CDR2: SGHVS and FQNEAQ. The CDR3 bases are TGTGCCAGCAGCCTGGGACTAGCGGGAGTGGCCGGGGAGCTGTTTTTT. Amino acids: CASSLGLAGVAGELFF. The whole variable domain, filled in from reference TRBV7-8 and TRBJ2-2, reads GAGVSQSPRYKVAKRGQDVALRCDPISGHVSLFWYQQALGQGPEFLTYFQNEAQLDKSGLPSDRFFAERPEGSVSTLKIQRTQQEDSAVYLCASSLGLAGVAGELFFGEGSRLTVL.

The chain couples TRBV5-1 to TRBJ2-5; a possible D gene is TRBD2 (5 bases). This CDR3 spans 13 amino acids. V lost 4 bases and J lost 2, with 9 bases in between. CDR1 is SGHRS, CDR2 YFSETQ, per germline. The CDR3 reads CASSRREQETQYF. The CDR3 DNA reads as TGCGCCAGCAGCCGTAGGGAGCAAGAGACCCAGTACTTC.

This clone appeared a few times. The V and J genes are TRBV5-1 and TRBJ1-2, with D possibly being TRBD1 (5 bases). The CDR3 extends over 14 amino acids. The V end lost 5 bases, the J end lost 2 bases, and 13 bases lay between the germline ends. CDR1 SGHRS and CDR2 YFSETQ come from the germline V gene. In nucleotides, the CDR3 is TGCGCCAGCAGAAACGACAGACTAAACTATGGCTACACCTTC. This codes for CASRNDRLNYGYTF.

The CDR3 loop is CASSKKRGTYEQYF. CDR3 DNA sequence: TGTGCCAGCAGCAAGAAGCGGGGGACGTACGAGCAGTACTTC. The V gene is TRBV21-1, the J gene TRBJ2-7; the DNA was not compared with TRBD2, the D call given in the table. TRBV21-1 is marked as a pseudogene. The CDR3 has 14 residues.

This rearrangement joins TRBV7-8 to TRBJ1-5; unclear D gene. Germline lookup yields CDR1 SGHVS and CDR2 FQNEAQ. V shed 5 bases and J shed 9 bases, with 11 bases lying between them. The CDR3 length is 12 residues. Written as DNA, the CDR3 is TGTGCCAGCAGCACCCGGGGAGGGCCCCAGCATTTT. It specifies CASSTRGGPQHF.

V and J are TRBV6-1 and TRBJ2-2, with 7 nucleotides matching TRBD1. Looked up from germline, CDR1 is MNHNS and CDR2 is SASEGT. The CDR3 is made up of 15 amino acids. J lost 5 bases, V lost 2 bases, and 5 bases had no gene match. CDR3 loop: CASSEQGVGTGELFF. In nucleotides, the CDR3 is TGTGCCAGCAGTGAACAGGGGGTAGGGACCGGGGAGCTGTTTTTT.

The chain combines TRBV30 with TRBJ2-7, with 10 bases identical to TRBD2. V lost 7 bases, J lost 3 bases, and 6 bases stayed unmatched. Germline CDR1 reads GTSNPN; CDR2 reads SVGIG (reference sequence). CDR3 length: 13 amino acids. CDR3 in DNA: TGTGCCTTTAGCGGGGGGCCCTTCTACGAGCAGTACTTC. Protein sequence: CAFSGGPFYEQYF.

V usage is TRBV6-1 and J usage is TRBJ1-2; D call uncertain. With 1 base removed from V and 10 bases from J, the gap between germline ends came to 13 bases. CDR1 is MNHNS and CDR2 is SASEGT in the germline V gene. The CDR3 spans 13 residues. In DNA, the CDR3 is TGTGCCAGCAGTGAAGGATTCAGGAGTGACTACACCTTC. It yields the protein CASSEGFRSDYTF.

This clone was detected a few times. This chain links TRBV6-5 with TRBJ1-6, with D possibly being TRBD1 (6 bases). The length of the CDR3 is 14 residues. Germline loops: CDR1 MNHEY, CDR2 SVGAGI. V gave up 6 bases and J gave up 7 bases, with 13 bases separating them. The CDR3, as DNA: TGTGCCAGCAGACCCCGCAGGGGCAATTCACCCCTCCACTTT. The encoded protein is CASRPRRGNSPLHF.